These T cell receptor beta chains were read from a single sample in a study of PD-1 blockade in classical Hodgkin lymphoma. Produced via immunoSEQ multiplex PCR; TCRdb's table is partial and in-frame only. The sample lists 20,000 to 25,000 clones; 94% were seen once. The sequenced sample was peripheral blood mononuclear cells (PBMCs). The receptors were sampled from a human donor with classical Hodgkin lymphoma. Both conserved end residues are part of each CDR3. Fields, in order: D gene, V gene, J gene, clone size, CDR3 protein, CDR3 DNA. A D gene is named only where the DNA matches it firmly. Part of the rows lack a size; the others show once, few, many or a class for expanded clones.

NA	TRBV7-2	TRBJ2-1	NA	CASSLGEGPGSGYNEQFF	TGTGCCAGCAGCTTAGGTGAGGGCCCTGGGTCTGGGTACAATGAGCAGTTCTTC
NA	TRBV30	TRBJ2-1	NA	CAWKRLAYEQFF	TGTGCCTGGAAACGCCTAGCCTATGAGCAGTTCTTC
TRBD2	TRBV11-2	TRBJ2-5	NA	CASSPGLREKEETQYF	TGTGCCAGCAGTCCGGGGTTGCGGGAGAAAGAAGAGACCCAGTACTTC
TRBD1	TRBV30	TRBJ1-1	once	CACLWDREAFF	TGTGCCTGCCTCTGGGACAGGGAAGCTTTCTTT
TRBD1	TRBV19	TRBJ2-2	NA	CASSTTGFTGELFF	TGTGCCAGTAGTACGACAGGGTTTACCGGGGAGCTGTTTTTT
NA	TRBV7-2	TRBJ1-2	NA	CASSSAGRTLNGYTF	TGTGCCAGCAGCTCCGCGGGACGGACTTTAAATGGCTACACCTTC
NA	TRBV6-6	TRBJ1-3	NA	CASSQTRGNTIYF	TGTGCCAGCAGTCAAACCAGGGGAAACACCATATATTTT
NA	TRBV7-8	TRBJ1-1	once	CASRYGRGTNTEAFF	TGTGCCAGCAGATACGGTCGGGGGACGAACACTGAAGCTTTCTTT
TRBD1	TRBV6-1	TRBJ2-7	NA	CASSEGPGTGGDEQYF	TGTGCCAGCAGTGAAGGACCCGGGACAGGGGGCGACGAGCAGTACTTC
NA	TRBV5-1	TRBJ1-2	NA	CASRLGPKDSYGYTF	TGCGCCAGCCGCCTCGGTCCTAAGGACAGCTATGGCTACACCTTC
NA	TRBV27	TRBJ1-5	NA	CASSLMRDSNQPQHF	TGTGCCAGCAGTTTAATGCGGGACAGCAATCAGCCCCAGCATTTT
NA	TRBV4-3	TRBJ1-5	once	CASSQEIYQPQHF	TGCGCCAGCAGCCAAGAGATATACCAGCCCCAGCATTTT
NA	TRBV28	TRBJ2-2	once	CASSLVGGGQTTGELFF	TGTGCCAGCAGTCTCGTAGGTGGAGGGCAGACCACCGGGGAGCTGTTTTTT
NA	TRBV15	TRBJ2-2	few	CATSQGTGTGELFF	TGTGCCACCAGTCAGGGAACCGGCACCGGGGAGCTGTTTTTT
TRBD1	TRBV5-4	TRBJ1-1	NA	CASSSQRRTGGTEAFF	TGCGCCAGCAGCTCACAACGTCGGACAGGGGGGACTGAAGCTTTCTTT
TRBD1	TRBV28	TRBJ1-6	NA	CASSQIGTGAYNSPLHF	TGTGCCAGCAGCCAGATCGGGACAGGTGCCTATAATTCACCCCTCCACTTT
NA	TRBV10-1	TRBJ2-7	NA	CASSESISPHEQYF	TGCGCCAGCAGTGAGTCGATTAGTCCCCACGAGCAGTACTTC
NA	TRBV5-4	TRBJ2-3	NA	CASSLGGGAPTDTQYF	TGTGCCAGCAGCTTGGGCGGTGGGGCCCCCACAGATACGCAGTATTTT
NA	TRBV27	TRBJ1-1	NA	CASRNRVGGQGTEAFF	TGTGCCAGCAGAAATAGGGTGGGGGGGCAGGGTACTGAAGCTTTCTTT
NA	TRBV11-2	TRBJ1-2	NA	CASTPAGAIDGYTF	TGTGCCAGCACCCCCGCAGGAGCTATTGATGGCTACACCTTC
NA	TRBV2	TRBJ2-1	NA	CASMEYTGYNEQFF	TGTGCCAGCATGGAGTATACAGGGTACAATGAGCAGTTCTTC
NA	TRBV6-6	TRBJ1-5	NA	CASSYSTFSNQPQHF	TGTGCCAGCAGTTACTCGACTTTCAGCAATCAGCCCCAGCATTTT
NA	TRBV5-6	TRBJ2-4	NA	CASSSALGLDIQYF	TGTGCCAGCAGCTCCGCGCTAGGTTTAGACATTCAGTACTTC
NA	TRBV5-4	TRBJ1-2	once	CASSLPSEDGYTF	TGTGCCAGCAGCTTACCTTCAGAGGATGGCTACACCTTC
NA	TRBV9	TRBJ2-2	once	CASSNWGENTGELFF	TGTGCCAGCAGCAACTGGGGGGAAAACACCGGGGAGCTGTTTTTT
TRBD2	TRBV27	TRBJ2-1	NA	CASSLYILAGSSYNEQFF	TGTGCCAGCAGTTTATACATACTAGCGGGAAGCTCCTACAATGAGCAGTTCTTC
NA	TRBV5-1	TRBJ1-1	NA	CASKVTVLDTEAFF	TGCGCCAGCAAGGTGACAGTGTTGGACACTGAAGCTTTCTTT
TRBD2	TRBV19	TRBJ2-1	NA	CASSQSTPGLGGNEQFF	TGTGCCAGTAGCCAATCCACTCCGGGACTAGGGGGCAATGAGCAGTTCTTC